Described below is a single T cell receptor (beta chain) sequence and its context. Its cognate antigen is unknown. A single run covered 15-18 subjects with over 180 million TCR-beta sequences. MiXCR, run by TCRdb on the 5' RACE reads, gives a single entry per CDR3 protein. This sample has some 48,000 distinct CDR3 sequences, with 20% to 25% found just once. The data were taken from a study of neurological immune-mediated disorders. Germline V gives CDR1 MNHNS, CDR2 SASEGT. This CDR3 contains 16 residues. The trim removed 7 bases at V and 9 bases at J, leaving 15 bases unmatched. General study results and limits: The level of TCR clonal expansion was highest in patients with HTLV-1-associated myelopathy and lowest in multiple sclerosis, where it fell below the level seen in healthy controls. No CDR3 amino acid sequences recurred among expanded clones across subjects, suggesting private repertoires in all groups.

Time point specified: technical triplicate 3. Unsorted libraries were derived from 2 million PBMCs stored at -80 C. This chain connects TRBV6-1 to TRBJ1-5; 10 nucleotides match TRBD1. The clonotype comes from a man aged 55 to 70 with HTLV-1-associated myelopathy (HAM/TSP). The specimen was PBMCs. This CDR3 reads CASIRGGTGDPRPQHF. The CDR3 nucleotides read TGTGCCAGCATCAGAGGAGGGACAGGGGACCCGAGGCCCCAGCATTTT.